Listed below are T cell receptor beta chains from one sample, sequenced in a study of blood T cell repertoires in COVID-19. Data came from immunoSEQ multiplex PCR; TCRdb stores just in-frame clones and leaves some out. The sample consists of about 62,000 clones, around 86% of them appearing once. Sequencing used peripheral blood. The receptors here all came from a man between 65 and 85 years old with acute or convalescent COVID-19. CDR3s include the opening cysteine and the closing phenylalanine or tryptophan. D genes are given only for firm matches. Part of the rows lack a size; the others show once, few, many or a class for expanded clones.

D	J	V	size	DNA	CDR3
TRBD1	TRBJ1-1	TRBV5-1	.	TGCGCCAGCAATAAGGCAGGGGGCATGAACACTGAAGCTTTCTTT	CASNKAGGMNTEAFF
.	TRBJ1-6	TRBV5-6	once	TGTGCCAGCAGTTTGCCGGGGGGCCGGAATTCACCCCTCCACTTT	CASSLPGGRNSPLHF
.	TRBJ2-4	TRBV6-5	few	TGTGCCAGCAGTCCCTTGGCGGGAGCCAAAAACATTCAGTACTTC	CASSPLAGAKNIQYF
.	TRBJ1-4	TRBV28	.	TGTGCCTCCCGCCGGGGTGGGCGGGGACCAACTAATGAAAAACTGTTTTTT	CASRRGGRGPTNEKLFF
.	TRBJ2-7	TRBV9	.	TGTGCCAGCAGCACCCTTAGCCACGAGCAGTACTTC	CASSTLSHEQYF
TRBD1	TRBJ2-7	TRBV28	once	TGTGCCAGCAGTTTGAGTCAGGGGGCTTACGAGCAGTACTTC	CASSLSQGAYEQYF
.	TRBJ2-2	TRBV5-5	once	TGTGCCAGCAGCTGGGCCCGGACCGGGGAGCTGTTTTTT	CASSWARTGELFF
TRBD2	TRBJ2-3	TRBV7-3	.	TGTGCCAGCAGCCCTGTAGTAGCGGGAGGGGGCACAGATACGCAGTATTTT	CASSPVVAGGGTDTQYF
TRBD1	TRBJ1-2	TRBV7-9	.	TGTGCCAGCAGCTTTGGGCAGGGGGGTCCTAAATATGGCTACACCTTC	CASSFGQGGPKYGYTF
TRBD1	TRBJ2-2	TRBV3-1/TRBV3-2	.	TGTGCCAGCAGGCAGACAGGGAGTAGTAAGGCCGGGGAGCTGTTTTTT	CASRQTGSSKAGELFF
.	TRBJ1-2	TRBV18	.	TGTGCCAGCTCACCATCATCGGGGAACTATGGCTACACCTTC	CASSPSSGNYGYTF
.	TRBJ1-4	TRBV19	.	TGTGCCAGTAGTATTTGGTCAGGGAGGAATGAAAAACTGTTTTTT	CASSIWSGRNEKLFF
TRBD1	TRBJ1-2	TRBV28	once	TGTGCCAGCAGTTTACCAGGGGGCTATGGCTACACCTTC	CASSLPGGYGYTF
.	TRBJ2-7	TRBV24-1	.	TGTGCCACCAGTGAGCTGGGACTCCCCCGGTACGAGCAGTACTTC	CATSELGLPRYEQYF
TRBD1	TRBJ1-2	TRBV19	once	TGTGCCAGTAGCCAGGGGGCGCAAGGCTATGGCTACACCTTC	CASSQGAQGYGYTF
TRBD1	TRBJ1-2	TRBV9	.	TGTGCCAGCAGCCCGGGACAGGCCGTCTATGGCTACACCTTC	CASSPGQAVYGYTF
TRBD1	TRBJ1-1	TRBV18	.	TGTGCCAGCTCACCACTAGGGACAGGGGGATTCACTGAAGCTTTCTTT	CASSPLGTGGFTEAFF
.	TRBJ2-2	TRBV18	.	TGTGCCAGCTCATACGGGGTAAACACCGGGGAGCTGTTTTTT	CASSYGVNTGELFF
.	TRBJ1-2	TRBV24-1	.	TGTGCCACCAGTGACTATCAAAGTAAAGATGGCTACACCTTC	CATSDYQSKDGYTF
.	TRBJ2-6	TRBV28	.	TGTGCCAGCAGAGCTACAGACTCTGGGGCCAACGTCCTGACTTTC	CASRATDSGANVLTF
.	TRBJ1-1	TRBV4-1	.	TGCGCCAGCAGCCACAGGGGCTATGAAGCTTTCTTT	CASSHRGYEAFF
.	TRBJ1-1	TRBV18	.	TGTGCCAGCTCACCCCGGGGGAACACTGAAGCTTTCTTT	CASSPRGNTEAFF
.	TRBJ1-2	TRBV30	.	TGTGCCTGGAGTACCCGGGGTGGCTACACCTTC	CAWSTRGGYTF
.	TRBJ1-2	TRBV2	.	TGTGCCAGCGGGACAAGAGTCTATGGCTACACCTTC	CASGTRVYGYTF
.	TRBJ2-2	TRBV5-1	once	TGCGCCAGCAGCCTAGAACAGGGATCGAACACCGGGGAGCTGTTTTTT	CASSLEQGSNTGELFF
.	TRBJ2-1	TRBV7-9	.	TGTGCCAGCCGCGCAGGGGCTAACAATGAGCAGTTCTTC	CASRAGANNEQFF